Listed here are 27 T cell receptor beta chains from one sample, sequenced in a study of blood T cell repertoires in COVID-19. This table comes from immunoSEQ multiplex PCR, and its TCRdb copy is limited to in-frame clones, with some not included. The repertoire holds a few hundred thousand clones, around 82% seen once, with about 3.6% in the top ten. Sequencing was carried out using peripheral blood. Source of these receptors: a woman of 80 years or more with acute or convalescent COVID-19.

The chain carries TRBV4-1 and TRBJ1-2, with TRBD1 matching 7 bases. The CDR3 totals 16 residues. J was trimmed by 4 bases and V by 3 bases; bases with no gene match: 11. Germline CDR1 MGHRA, CDR2 YSYEKL. The CDR3 region has the DNA TGCGCCAGCAGCCAGAGGACTACAGGGGCGGGCTATGGCTACACCTTC. This translates into CASSQRTTGAGYGYTF.

This clone showed up just a few times. The rearrangement links TRBV11-2 to TRBJ1-2, with 7 nucleotides matching TRBD1. J gave up 6 bases and V 4 bases, and 8 bases lay outside the gene matches. Germline V gene data show CDR1 as SGHAT and CDR2 as FQNNGV. CDR3 size: 14 residues. The DNA of the CDR3 is TGTGCCAGCAGCTCCACGACAGGGATAGATGGCTACACCTTC. This translates into CASSSTTGIDGYTF.

The CDR3 nucleotides are TGTGCCAGTGGACAGCTTACAAGAGCTTTCTTT. Protein product: CASGQLTRAFF. The J gene is TRBJ1-1, the V gene TRBV28, with D possibly TRBD1 on 6 matching bases. With 9 bases removed from V and 10 bases from J, the gap between germline ends came to 15 bases. The CDR3 is 11 amino acids. Germline V CDR1 and CDR2: MDHEN, SYDVKM.

The CDR3: CASSATSGGAFEQFF. CDR3 DNA sequence: TGTGCCAGCAGCGCGACTAGCGGGGGGGCTTTTGAGCAGTTCTTC. This rearrangement joins TRBV7-3 to TRBJ2-1; 14 bases match TRBD2. From germline, CDR1 is SGHTA and CDR2 FQGTGA. V lost 5 bases, J lost 9 bases, and 6 bases stayed unmatched. The CDR3 covers 15 residues.

V usage is TRBV4-1 and J usage is TRBJ1-3; D not certain. CDR1 and CDR2 from the germline V gene are MGHRA and YSYEKL. V dropped 0 bases and J dropped 0 bases, with 6 bases sitting between them. This CDR3 is 15 amino acids long. This CDR3 is CASSQEGYSGNTIYF. The CDR3 region has the DNA TGCGCCAGCAGCCAAGAGGGCTACTCTGGAAACACCATATATTTT.

This chain links TRBV5-1 with TRBJ2-5, with D unresolved. Germline CDR1 SGHRS, CDR2 YFSETQ. CDR3 size: 15 residues. V lost 0 bases, J lost 1 base, and 10 bases lay in between. CDR3 protein: CASSLGDTFQETQYF. The CDR3, as DNA: TGCGCCAGCAGCTTGGGTGACACGTTCCAAGAGACCCAGTACTTC.

This clone was seen once. The chain couples TRBV7-2 to TRBJ1-1; 7 positions agree with TRBD1. The CDR3 consists of 15 residues. The germline V gene encodes CDR1 SGHTA and CDR2 FQGNSA. V trimming: 3 bases; J trimming: 4 bases; junction bases outside the gene matches: 8. The CDR3 DNA follows: TGTGCCAGCAGCTTTAGGGGGCGAAGTCGCACTGAAGCTTTCTTT. Encoded protein: CASSFRGRSRTEAFF.

The rearrangement joins TRBV5-1 to TRBJ2-7; TRBD1 aligns across 7 bases. The CDR3 contains 15 residues. The germline gives CDR1 SGHRS, CDR2 YFSETQ. With V trimmed by 3 bases and J by 2 bases, 8 bases remained unmatched. The CDR3 sequence is CASSSGTVNPYEQYF. As DNA, the CDR3 is TGCGCCAGCAGCTCCGGGACAGTTAACCCCTACGAGCAGTACTTC.

The chain recombines TRBV14 with TRBJ1-2; D not certain. Trimming shortened V by 0 bases and J by 2 bases, and 10 bases separated the two germline ends. CDR1 and CDR2 (germline): SGHDN, FVKESK. CDR3 size: 15 residues. The CDR3 loop reads CASSQDRQTNYGYTF. The CDR3 DNA reads as TGTGCCAGCAGCCAAGATCGGCAGACAAACTATGGCTACACCTTC.

This clone has only a few counts. This chain connects TRBV7-3 to TRBJ1-1, with D possibly matching TRBD1 (5 bases). CDR3 length: 14 residues. Trimming left V 5 bases short and J 2 bases short, with 12 bases between. Per germline, CDR1 SGHTA and CDR2 FQGTGA. This chain's CDR3 is CASSPGQINTEAFF. Written as DNA, the CDR3 is TGTGCCAGCAGCCCCGGACAAATAAACACTGAAGCTTTCTTT.

V gene TRBV9 combines with J gene TRBJ1-6; a weak D match, TRBD1 (6 bases). This CDR3 has 16 amino acids. Trimming shortened V by 3 bases and J by 5 bases, and 15 bases separated the two germline ends. From germline, CDR1 is SGDLS and CDR2 YYNGEE. DNA of the CDR3: TGTGCCAGCAGCGGGCGACAGGACCTAGATAATTCACCCCTCCACTTT. It translates to CASSGRQDLDNSPLHF.

This chain uses TRBV6-2 or TRBV6-3 with TRBJ1-1, with 9 bases matching TRBD1. Germline values: CDR1 MNHEY, CDR2 SVGEGT. The V segment lost 4 bases and the J segment 0 bases; nucleotides outside the gene matches: 18. The CDR3 has 20 amino acids. The CDR3 loop is CASSSGYTGGASRMNTEAFF. CDR3 nucleotides: TGTGCCAGCAGTTCCGGATACACAGGGGGCGCATCTCGCATGAACACTGAAGCTTTCTTT.

The chain carries TRBV5-4 and TRBJ1-3; 7 bases fit TRBD1. V lost 2 bases, J lost 3 bases, and 8 bases stayed unmatched. The germline V gene has CDR1 SGHNT and CDR2 YYREEE (reference sequence). This CDR3 spans 16 amino acids. The CDR3 sequence is CASSFGGGAGGNTIYF. Here the CDR3 DNA reads TGTGCCAGCAGCTTTGGAGGGGGCGCAGGTGGAAACACCATATATTTT.

Here the CDR3 DNA reads TGCGCCAGCAGCTTGGCGGAGGGGAGCAATCAGCCCCAGCATTTT. Translated: CASSLAEGSNQPQHF. This sequence joins TRBV5-1 and TRBJ1-5; TRBD1 might be the D (5 bases). The CDR3 totals 15 residues. Germline values: CDR1 SGHRS, CDR2 YFSETQ. V was clipped by 0 bases and J by 1 base, with 8 bases between them.

This clone was detected only once. The chain couples TRBV7-9 to TRBJ2-7, with 12 bases identical to TRBD1. From germline, CDR1 is SEHNR and CDR2 FQNEAQ (reference sequence). The CDR3 sequence is 16 residues long. Trimming took 0 bases from V and 8 from J; bases not matched to a gene: 8. The CDR3 DNA follows: TGTGCCAGCAGCTTAGCGGGACAGGGGGCTTCCAGCAAGCAGTACTTC. Its translation: CASSLAGQGASSKQYF.

This clone was observed a few times. The rearrangement joins TRBV24-1 to TRBJ2-2; 8 nucleotides agree with TRBD2. Per the germline V gene, CDR1 is KGHDR and CDR2 is SFDVKD. The CDR3 sequence is 18 residues long. V was clipped by 4 bases and J by 4 bases; unmatched bases: 13. The CDR3: CATSEPPGAGGSTGELFF. The CDR3 DNA follows: TGTGCCACCAGTGAACCTCCCGGTGCGGGGGGTTCCACCGGGGAGCTGTTTTTT.

A note on this clone: Other DNA sequences in this sample translate to the same CDR3. The V call is TRBV3-1 (or the pseudogene TRBV3-2), the J call TRBJ1-1, with a weak D call TRBD1 (6 bases). The germline V and J ends were trimmed by 1 base and 2 bases, with 8 bases remaining between them. From germline, CDR1 is LGHDT and CDR2 YNNKEL (reference sequence). CDR3 length: 14 amino acids. The chain's CDR3 is CASSQGTVNTEAFF. CDR3 DNA sequence: TGTGCCAGCAGCCAAGGGACAGTTAACACTGAAGCTTTCTTT.

CDR3 amino acids: CASSETRDSPLHF. CDR3 DNA sequence: TGTGCCAGCAGTGAAACGCGGGACTCACCCCTCCACTTT. The rearrangement links TRBV6-1 to TRBJ1-6, with D perhaps matching TRBD1 (5 bases). Trimming left V 2 bases short and J 10 bases short, with 9 bases between. This CDR3 spans 13 amino acids. Germline V CDR1 and CDR2: MNHNS, SASEGT.

V and J are TRBV2 and TRBJ1-1; D is perhaps TRBD1 (5 bases). The CDR3 consists of 12 residues. Germline V gene sequence: CDR1 SNHLY, CDR2 FYNNEI. Trimming removed 6 bases at V and 3 bases at J, with 8 bases between. In DNA form, the CDR3 reads TGTGCCAGCAGCGTCAGGGACACTGAAGCTTTCTTT. Amino acid sequence: CASSVRDTEAFF.

The chain carries TRBV10-3 and TRBJ2-7; no clear D. The CDR3 is 14 residues long. Trimming took off 4 bases at V and 0 bases at J, with 10 bases between the two ends. The V gene's germline CDR1 is ENHRY and CDR2 SYGVKD. CDR3 nucleotides: TGTGCCATCAGTGGGGCGACCCTCTCCTACGAGCAGTACTTC. This codes for CAISGATLSYEQYF.

This sequence joins TRBV12-3 or TRBV12-4 and TRBJ1-5; D unclear. The CDR3 contains 12 residues. V was shortened by 4 bases and J by 6 bases, with 7 bases between the two germline ends. The CDR3: CASSYEGQPQHF. The CDR3 nucleotides are TGTGCCAGCAGTTACGAGGGTCAGCCCCAGCATTTT.

The chain has TRBV5-5 and TRBJ1-2; TRBD1 matches at 11 bases. Germline CDR1 SGHKS, CDR2 YYEKEE (reference sequence). After removal of 3 bases from V and 3 bases from J, the junction contained 13 bases not matched to a gene. The length of the CDR3 is 18 residues. CDR3 sequence (DNA): TGTGCCAGCAGCTACCGGGCATTAAGGACAGGGGGCGACTATGGCTACACCTTC. This translates into CASSYRALRTGGDYGYTF. The whole variable domain, remainder taken from reference TRBV5-5 and TRBJ1-2, is DAGVTQSPTHLIKTRGQQVTLRCSPISGHKSVSWYQQVLGQGPQFIFQYYEKEERGRGNFPDRFSARQFPNYSSELNVNALLLGDSALYLCASSYRALRTGGDYGYTFGSGTRLTVV.

The rearrangement uses TRBV5-4 and TRBJ2-1, with TRBD2 matching over 12 bases. The germline V gene encodes CDR1 SGHNT and CDR2 YYREEE (reference sequence). The length of the CDR3 is 15 residues. J gave up 14 bases and V 1 base, and 10 bases lay outside the gene matches. CDR3 amino acids: CASSLSLAGGQMEFF. CDR3 in DNA: TGTGCCAGCAGCTTGTCTCTAGCGGGGGGGCAAATGGAGTTCTTC.

This chain connects TRBV6-5 to TRBJ2-3; 7 bases map to TRBD1. The CDR3 length is 15 residues. Germline V gene data show CDR1 as MNHEY and CDR2 as SVGAGI. V dropped 6 bases and J dropped 0; count of bases not matched to a gene: 6. CDR3 sequence (DNA): TGTGCCAGCAGAGACAACAGGGGAAGCACAGATACGCAGTATTTT. Translation gives CASRDNRGSTDTQYF.

The chain links TRBV28 to TRBJ2-1; D is unresolved. CDR1 MDHEN and CDR2 SYDVKM come from the germline V gene. With 3 bases removed from V and 7 bases from J, the gap between germline ends came to 7 bases. The CDR3 contains 12 residues. In DNA form, the CDR3 reads TGTGCCAGCAGTTTCTCCGGGAATGAGCAGTTCTTC. Translation gives CASSFSGNEQFF.

V and J are TRBV7-2 and TRBJ2-3, with TRBD2 matching over 9 bases. The CDR3 length is 16 residues. Germline V CDR1 and CDR2: SGHTA, FQGNSA. The V segment lost 5 bases and the J segment 3 bases; nucleotides outside the gene matches: 9. Here the CDR3 reads CASSPRGGGATDTQYF. CDR3 sequence (DNA): TGTGCCAGCAGCCCACGGGGCGGGGGGGCAACAGATACGCAGTATTTT.

The chain employs TRBV5-1 and TRBJ2-3; maybe TRBD2 (6 bases). Germline V gives CDR1 SGHRS, CDR2 YFSETQ. The CDR3 runs 15 residues. V was clipped by 4 bases and J by 2 bases, with 14 bases between them. The CDR3 DNA reads as TGCGCCAGCAGCCGCCGGGACTCTCACACAGATACGCAGTATTTT. Encoded protein: CASSRRDSHTDTQYF.